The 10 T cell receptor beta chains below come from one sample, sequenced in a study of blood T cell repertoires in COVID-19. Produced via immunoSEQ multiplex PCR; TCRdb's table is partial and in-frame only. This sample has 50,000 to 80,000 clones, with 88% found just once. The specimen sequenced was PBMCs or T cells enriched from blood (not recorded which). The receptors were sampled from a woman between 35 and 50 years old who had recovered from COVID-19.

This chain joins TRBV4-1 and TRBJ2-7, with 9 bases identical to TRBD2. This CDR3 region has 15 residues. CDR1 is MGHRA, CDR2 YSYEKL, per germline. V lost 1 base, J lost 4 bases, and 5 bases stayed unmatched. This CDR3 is CASSQVSSGIYEQYF. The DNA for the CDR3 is TGCGCCAGCAGCCAAGTTTCTAGCGGGATATACGAGCAGTACTTC.

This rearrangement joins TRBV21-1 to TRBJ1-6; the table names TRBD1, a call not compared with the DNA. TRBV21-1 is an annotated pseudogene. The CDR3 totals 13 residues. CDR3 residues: CASRRQGSSPLHF. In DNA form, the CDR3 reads TGTGCCAGCAGGAGGCAGGGCAGTTCACCCCTCCACTTT.

The CDR3 loop is CACEEGGGGSPLHF. CDR3 in DNA: TGCGCCTGCGAAGAGGGGGGGGGAGGTTCACCCCTCCACTTT. The V call is TRBV5-1, the J call TRBJ1-6, with a tentative D call TRBD1 (6 bases). V lost 10 bases and J 9 bases, leaving 20 bases between the germline ends. Germline V gene lookup returns CDR1 SGHRS and CDR2 YFSETQ. The CDR3 is 14 amino acids. The whole variable domain, filled in from reference TRBV5-1 and TRBJ1-6, reads KAGVTQTPRYLIKTRGQQVTLSCSPISGHRSVSWYQQTPGQGLQFLFEYFSETQRNKGNFPGRFSGRQFSNSRSEMNVSTLELGDSALYLCACEEGGGGSPLHFGNGTRLTVT.

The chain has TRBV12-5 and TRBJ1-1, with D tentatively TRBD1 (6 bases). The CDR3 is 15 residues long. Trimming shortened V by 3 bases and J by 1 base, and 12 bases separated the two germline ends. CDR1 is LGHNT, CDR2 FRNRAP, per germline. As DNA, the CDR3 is TGTGCTAGTGGTTTTGTTGGACAGCCGAACACTGAAGCTTTCTTT. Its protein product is CASGFVGQPNTEAFF.

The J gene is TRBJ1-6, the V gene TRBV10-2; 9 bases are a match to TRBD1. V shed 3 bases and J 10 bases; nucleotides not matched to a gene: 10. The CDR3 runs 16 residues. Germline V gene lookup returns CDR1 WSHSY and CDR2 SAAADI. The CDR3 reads CASSEMAGQGDSPLHF. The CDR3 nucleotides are TGCGCCAGCAGTGAAATGGCGGGACAGGGAGACTCACCCCTCCACTTT.

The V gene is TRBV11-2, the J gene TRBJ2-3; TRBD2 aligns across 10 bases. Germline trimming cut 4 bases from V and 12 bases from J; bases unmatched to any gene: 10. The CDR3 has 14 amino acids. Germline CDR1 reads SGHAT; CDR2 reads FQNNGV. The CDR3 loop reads CASSSGASGGFQYF. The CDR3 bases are TGTGCCAGCAGCTCAGGGGCTAGCGGGGGTTTTCAGTATTTT.

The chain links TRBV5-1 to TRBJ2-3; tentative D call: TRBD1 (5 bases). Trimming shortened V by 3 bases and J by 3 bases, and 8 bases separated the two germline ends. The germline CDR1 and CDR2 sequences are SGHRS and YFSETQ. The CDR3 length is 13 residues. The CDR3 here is CASSWGTTDTQYF. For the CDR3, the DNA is TGCGCCAGCAGCTGGGGCACAACAGATACGCAGTATTTT.

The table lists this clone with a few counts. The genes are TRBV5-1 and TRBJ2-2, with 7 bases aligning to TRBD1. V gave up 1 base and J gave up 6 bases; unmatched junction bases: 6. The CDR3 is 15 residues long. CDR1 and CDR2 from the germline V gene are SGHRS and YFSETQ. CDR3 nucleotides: TGCGCCAGCAGCTTGAGGGGGACAGAACCCGGGGAGCTGTTTTTT. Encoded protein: CASSLRGTEPGELFF.

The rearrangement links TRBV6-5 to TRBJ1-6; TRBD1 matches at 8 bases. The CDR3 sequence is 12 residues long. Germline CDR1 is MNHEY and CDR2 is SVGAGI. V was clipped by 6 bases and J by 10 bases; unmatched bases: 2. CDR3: CASRQGASPLHF. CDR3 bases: TGTGCCAGCAGGCAGGGGGCCTCACCCCTCCACTTT.

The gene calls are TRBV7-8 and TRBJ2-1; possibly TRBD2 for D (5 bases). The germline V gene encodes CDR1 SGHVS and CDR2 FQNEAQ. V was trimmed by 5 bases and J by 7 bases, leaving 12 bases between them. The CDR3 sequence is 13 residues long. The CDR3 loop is CASSQFTGNEQFF. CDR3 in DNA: TGTGCCAGCAGCCAATTTACGGGGAATGAGCAGTTCTTC.